One and the same sample provided the 15 T cell receptor beta chains below, sequenced in a study of T cells in Graves' hyperthyroidism and ophthalmopathy. Researchers took RNA transcripts and amplified the TCR beta CDR3 regions from them. A first-round RT-PCR of the TCR CDR3 used the HTBI primer set. Each CDR3 protein gets one entry after TCRdb re-called the multiplex PCR reads with MiXCR. The sample holds about 610,000 distinct CDR3 sequences; around 15% are singletons and the top ten take about 3.9%. Sequences were obtained from blood. These receptors all come from a woman in her forties with Graves' ophthalmopathy.

The gene calls are TRBV3-1 and TRBJ2-2, with unresolved D. This CDR3 has 13 residues. The V end lost 3 bases, the J end lost 6 bases, and 8 bases lay between the germline ends. In germline, CDR1 is LGHDT, CDR2 YNNKEL (reference sequence). The CDR3 loop reads CASSQTAPGELFF. In nucleotides, the CDR3 is TGTGCCAGCAGCCAGACCGCGCCCGGGGAGCTGTTTTTT.

This clonotype has a count of ten or more. The gene calls are TRBV30 and TRBJ2-5, with D possibly matching TRBD1 (6 bases). The CDR3 sequence is 13 residues long. Trimming removed 8 bases at V and 3 bases at J, with 16 bases between. CDR1 is GTSNPN, CDR2 SVGIG, per germline (reference sequence). The CDR3 loop is CASTPAGEETQYF. DNA for the CDR3: TGTGCCAGCACTCCGGCAGGGGAAGAGACCCAGTACTTC. The full variable domain, rest sourced from reference TRBV30 and TRBJ2-5, is SQTIHQWPATLVQPVGSPLSLECTVEGTSNPNLYWYRQAAGRGLQLLFYSVGIGQISSEVPQNLSASRPQDRQFILSSKKLLLSDSGFYLCASTPAGEETQYFGPGTRLLVL.

This clonotype was picked up many times. The rearrangement uses TRBV12-5 and TRBJ2-5, with 7 positions matching TRBD1. Germline V lookup: CDR1 LGHNT, CDR2 FRNRAP. The junction had 4 bases not matched to a gene; V was cut back by 4 bases and J by 5 bases. The CDR3 is made up of 13 amino acids. The DNA for the CDR3 is TGTGCTAGTGGTTCGACAGGGAGCGAGACCCAGTACTTC. Translating gives CASGSTGSETQYF.

This clonotype was observed many times. The V gene is TRBV6-5, the J gene TRBJ1-2; D is ambiguous. Germline V lookup: CDR1 MNHEY, CDR2 SVGAGI. V gave up 6 bases and J gave up 4 bases, with 15 bases separating them. This CDR3 has 14 residues. CDR3 sequence (DNA): TGTGCCAGCAGCCCAAGCCGTGGTTCCTATGGCTACACCTTC. Residues: CASSPSRGSYGYTF.

This clonotype has ten or more counts. The chain uses TRBV15 and TRBJ2-7; maybe TRBD1 (5 bases). Germline-derived CDR1 and CDR2 are LNHNV and YYDKDF (reference sequence). Deletions cut 0 bases from V and 5 bases from J, with 11 bases between. The CDR3 is 14 amino acids. For the CDR3, the DNA is TGTGCCACCAGCAGAGACAGGGTTGAGAACGAGCAGTACTTC. Its protein is CATSRDRVENEQYF.

This clonotype occurred many times. The chain uses TRBV5-1 and TRBJ2-7; weak D call: TRBD2 (6 bases). V was clipped by 1 base and J by 6 bases, with 8 bases between them. The CDR3 covers 12 residues. Germline V CDR1 and CDR2: SGHRS, YFSETQ. The CDR3 sequence: CASSLYGGEQYF. The CDR3 nucleotides are TGCGCCAGCAGCTTGTACGGGGGCGAGCAGTACTTC.

At least ten counts were recorded for this clonotype. The chain recombines TRBV7-2 with TRBJ2-5; the D is unclear. Germline V CDR1 and CDR2: SGHTA, FQGNSA. This CDR3 comprises 13 residues. The V and J ends lost 5 bases and 5 bases respectively, with 12 bases between them. For the CDR3, the DNA is TGTGCCAGCAGCGTGGGATGGGCGGAGACCCAGTACTTC. Translated: CASSVGWAETQYF.

This clonotype appeared many times. The chain has TRBV25-1 and TRBJ2-7; D might be TRBD2 (6 bases). The ends were cut back, 0 bases at V and 3 bases at J, with 15 bases in the middle. Per the germline V gene, CDR1 is MGHDK and CDR2 is SYGVNS. The CDR3 is made up of 16 amino acids. The CDR3 DNA reads TGTGCCAGCAGTGAATACCATTCCGGGACTTACTACGAGCAGTACTTC. It specifies CASSEYHSGTYYEQYF.

V and J are TRBV20-1 and TRBJ1-2, with a tentative D call TRBD1 (5 bases). The germline gives CDR1 DFQATT, CDR2 SNEGSKA (reference sequence). The CDR3 sequence is 15 residues long. Trimming took 6 bases from V and 1 from J, leaving 18 bases between them. CDR3 in amino acids: CSAKVGPSNNYGYTF. The CDR3 region has the DNA TGCAGTGCCAAGGTGGGGCCCAGCAATAACTATGGCTACACCTTC.

This clonotype was counted between two and nine times. The rearrangement links TRBV19 to TRBJ2-7, with D possibly TRBD1 on 6 matching bases. The germline V and J ends were trimmed by 1 base and 4 bases, with 11 bases remaining between them. This CDR3 region has 14 residues. Germline loops: CDR1 LNHDA, CDR2 SQIVND (reference sequence). The CDR3 DNA sequence: TGTGCCAGTAGTATAGTTAACAGGGTATACGAGCAGTACTTC. Translated: CASSIVNRVYEQYF.

The rearrangement uses TRBV28 and TRBJ2-2, with 15 bases matching TRBD2. Losses at the gene ends were 6 bases for V and 1 base for J; bases not matched to a gene: 6. This CDR3 is 18 amino acids long. Germline V CDR1 and CDR2: MDHEN, SYDVKM. The CDR3 is CASSTGTSGRMNTGELFF. Here the CDR3 DNA reads TGTGCCAGCAGCACCGGGACTAGCGGGAGGATGAACACCGGGGAGCTGTTTTTT. The full variable domain, completed using reference TRBV28 and TRBJ2-2, is DVKVTQSSRYLVKRTGEKVFLECVQDMDHENMFWYRQDPGLGLRLIYFSYDVKMKEKGDIPEGYSVSREKKERFSLILESASTNQTSMYLCASSTGTSGRMNTGELFFGEGSRLTVL.

This clonotype occurred many times. V gene TRBV20-1 combines with J gene TRBJ2-7; a possible D gene is TRBD2 (5 bases). Germline-derived CDR1 and CDR2 are DFQATT and SNEGSKA (reference sequence). Between the trimmed V and J ends, which lost 2 bases and 0 bases, there was a span of 14 bases. This CDR3 has 15 amino acids. The CDR3 DNA follows: TGCAGTGCTAGATCACCGGACTGGTACTCCTACGAGCAGTACTTC. It specifies CSARSPDWYSYEQYF.

This clonotype showed up many times. The J gene is TRBJ2-7, the V gene TRBV5-1; 8 positions match TRBD1. V dropped 4 bases and J dropped 3; count of bases not matched to a gene: 6. This CDR3 region has 14 residues. In germline, CDR1 is SGHRS, CDR2 YFSETQ. CDR3 bases: TGCGCCAGCAGCATGGACAGGGAGGTCTACGAGCAGTACTTC. Translation: CASSMDREVYEQYF.

The sample holds many counts of this clonotype. The chain combines TRBV25-1 with TRBJ1-3; D is undetermined. The CDR3 is made up of 12 amino acids. V was shortened by 7 bases and J by 1 base, with 5 bases between the two germline ends. The germline gives CDR1 MGHDK, CDR2 SYGVNS. As DNA, the CDR3 is TGTGCCAGCACTTTATCTGGAAACACCATATATTTT. Its translation is CASTLSGNTIYF.

This clonotype was recorded many times. The chain combines TRBV6-2 or TRBV6-3 with TRBJ2-5; TRBD2 agrees at 9 bases. The CDR3 loop spans 14 amino acids. The V gene end was trimmed by 8 bases and the J gene end by 5 bases; junction bases not matched to a gene: 9. The germline CDR1 and CDR2 sequences are MNHEY and SVGEGT. CDR3 DNA: TGTGCCAGCCGTGGTAGCGGGAGTGGTGAGACCCAGTACTTC. This sequence encodes CASRGSGSGETQYF.